This T cell receptor beta chain was recorded in a study of T-cell reconstitution after alpha-beta-depleted transplantation in children. Preparing the TCRbeta library involved the use of unique molecular identifiers. A single record per CDR3 protein comes from TCRdb applying MiXCR to the PCR reads. Of roughly 500,000 distinct CDR3 sequences in the sample, 8% to 11% were seen once. This CDR3 region has 14 residues. CDR1 is SEHNR and CDR2 is FQNEAQ in the germline V gene (reference sequence). V shed 5 bases, J shed 7 bases, and the junction held 9 bases outside the gene matches. The clonotype originates from a child between 2 and 9 years old with inherited bone marrow failure, due to receive a stem cell transplant. V is TRBV7-9 and J is TRBJ2-7; 9 positions agree with TRBD1. Sample: PBMCs, taken before TCRalphabeta/CD19-depleted stem cell transplant. This CDR3 is CASSPPGQGSEQYF. The CDR3 DNA reads as TGTGCCAGCAGCCCTCCGGGACAGGGTTCGGAGCAGTACTTC.